These 27 T cell receptor beta chains were all obtained from the same sample, sequenced in a study of beta chain features in type 1 diabetes. The entirety of the isolated RNA underwent reverse transcription, so expressed TCRB transcripts were sequenced. This table comes from immunoSEQ multiplex PCR, and its TCRdb copy is limited to in-frame clones, with some not included. The sample yields 900,000 or so clones, under 20% seen once. The sequenced material came from naive CD4+ T cells from blood. The receptors were sampled from a woman under 30 in good health.

V gene TRBV9 combines with J gene TRBJ2-7; D is unclear. The CDR3 covers 15 residues. Trimming took off 4 bases at V and 0 bases at J, with 14 bases between the two ends. In germline, CDR1 is SGDLS, CDR2 YYNGEE. Here the CDR3 reads CASSPDPQVSYEQYF. The CDR3 DNA follows: TGTGCCAGCAGCCCAGACCCGCAGGTCTCCTACGAGCAGTACTTC.

There are a few counts of this clone. V usage is TRBV2 and J usage is TRBJ1-2, with D perhaps TRBD1 (6 bases). The CDR3 sequence is 13 residues long. The V end lost 5 bases, the J end lost 8 bases, and 15 bases lay between the germline ends. Germline values: CDR1 SNHLY, CDR2 FYNNEI. The CDR3 reads CASSIRTGSGYTF. CDR3 DNA sequence: TGTGCCAGCAGTATTCGTACAGGGTCCGGCTACACCTTC.

The J gene is TRBJ2-7, the V gene TRBV6-1; D gene uncertain. The CDR3 has 11 amino acids. Trimming pared 2 bases from V and 4 bases from J, leaving 3 bases between. Germline CDR1 is MNHNS and CDR2 is SASEGT. CDR3 DNA: TGTGCCAGCAGTGAAACATACGAGCAGTACTTC. It specifies CASSETYEQYF.

This clone was recorded a few times. DNA of the CDR3: TGCAGTGCTATCCCAAATTACGAGCAGTACTTC. This gives the protein CSAIPNYEQYF. The gene calls are TRBV20-1 and TRBJ2-7, with no clear D. Germline loops: CDR1 DFQATT, CDR2 SNEGSKA (reference sequence). The CDR3 consists of 11 residues. V lost 4 bases, J lost 4 bases, and 8 bases lay in between.

The chain joins TRBV7-9 to TRBJ2-1; maybe TRBD2 (5 bases). CDR1 and CDR2 (germline): SEHNR, FQNEAQ (reference sequence). The ends were cut back, 0 bases at V and 7 bases at J, with 10 bases in the middle. The CDR3 has 14 residues. The CDR3 DNA is TGTGCCAGCAGCTTAGCTTTTGGCGGGAATGAGCAGTTCTTC. Translated, it gives CASSLAFGGNEQFF.

The chain links TRBV19 to TRBJ2-1; tentative D call: TRBD2 (6 bases). V was trimmed by 3 bases and J by 2 bases, leaving 8 bases between them. Germline values: CDR1 LNHDA, CDR2 SQIVND (reference sequence). This CDR3 comprises 14 residues. DNA for the CDR3: TGTGCCAGTAGTATGGGGAGGACCTACAATGAGCAGTTCTTC. This gives the protein CASSMGRTYNEQFF.

The chain recombines TRBV7-9 with TRBJ2-5; D is ambiguous. The CDR3 extends over 14 amino acids. V was shortened by 7 bases and J by 3 bases, with 15 bases between the two germline ends. The germline V gene has CDR1 SEHNR and CDR2 FQNEAQ (reference sequence). In DNA form, the CDR3 reads TGTGCCAGCAACACCCTGAGCCCTAAAGAGACCCAGTACTTC. This gives the protein CASNTLSPKETQYF.

Remarks on this clone: Its ends do not fully match the called genes, so a read error is possible. The chain links TRBV7-9 to TRBJ2-2; D gene unclear. CDR1 and CDR2 (germline): SEHNR, FQNEAQ (reference sequence). There are 14 residues in the CDR3. This chain's CDR3 is CASRLALFTGELFF. The CDR3 region has the DNA TGTGCCAGCAGATTAGCCTTATTCACCGGGGAGCTGTTTTTT.

This clone has just a few counts. This chain links TRBV4-2 with TRBJ1-5, with a weak D call TRBD1 (5 bases). V dropped 5 bases and J dropped 3 bases, with 17 bases sitting between them. This CDR3 is 16 amino acids long. Germline CDR1 LGHNA, CDR2 YNFKEQ. This CDR3 reads CASSSRRGADNQPQHF. The CDR3, as DNA: TGTGCCAGCAGCTCCCGACGAGGGGCTGACAATCAGCCCCAGCATTTT.

The V gene is TRBV20-1, the J gene TRBJ2-7; D is undetermined. Looked up from germline, CDR1 is DFQATT and CDR2 is SNEGSKA (reference sequence). V lost 6 bases and J 2 bases, leaving 8 bases between the germline ends. The CDR3 runs 11 residues. The DNA of the CDR3 is TGCAGTGCCACAGACACCTACGAGCAGTACTTC. It specifies CSATDTYEQYF.

In its sample, this clone was seen a few times. The chain couples TRBV7-2 to TRBJ1-5; D is possibly TRBD1 (6 bases). Germline values: CDR1 SGHTA, CDR2 FQGNSA. Trimming cost V 5 bases and J 0 bases, with 11 bases left between them. This CDR3 is 15 amino acids long. CDR3 sequence: CASSLQGGSNQPQHF. The CDR3 nucleotides are TGTGCCAGCAGCCTACAGGGAGGTAGCAATCAGCCCCAGCATTTT. Together with reference TRBV7-2 and TRBJ1-5, the CDR3 gives the full variable domain: GAGVSQSPSNKVTEKGKDVELRCDPISGHTALYWYRQSLGQGLEFLIYFQGNSAPDKSGLPSDRFSAERTGGSVSTLTIQRTQQEDSAVYLCASSLQGGSNQPQHFGDGTRLSIL.

This CDR3 reads CASSINWGREDQPQHF. CDR3 DNA: TGTGCCAGTAGTATAAATTGGGGGCGGGAGGATCAGCCCCAGCATTTT. The V gene is TRBV19, the J gene TRBJ1-5; tentatively, D is TRBD1 (6 bases). CDR3 size: 16 residues. Germline CDR1 is LNHDA and CDR2 is SQIVND (reference sequence). Trimming shortened V by 2 bases and J by 5 bases, and 16 bases separated the two germline ends. Complete variable domain (other parts from reference TRBV19 and TRBJ1-5): DGGITQSPKYLFRKEGQNVTLSCEQNLNHDAMYWYRQDPGQGLRLIYYSQIVNDFQKGDIAEGYSVSREKKESFPLTVTSAQKNPTAFYLCASSINWGREDQPQHFGDGTRLSIL.

This clone has a handful of counts. The sample carries other DNA sequences with the same CDR3. The V and J genes are TRBV2 and TRBJ2-2; D unclear. The CDR3 extends over 12 amino acids. Germline V CDR1 and CDR2: SNHLY, FYNNEI. Trimming pared 4 bases from V and 2 bases from J, leaving 2 bases between. The DNA for the CDR3 is TGTGCCAGCAGTGCTAACACCGGGGAGCTGTTTTTT. As protein: CASSANTGELFF.

This clone was picked up a small number of times. The V gene is TRBV6-5, the J gene TRBJ2-1; 9 bases are a match to TRBD1. V dropped 0 bases and J dropped 3; count of bases not matched to a gene: 3. This CDR3 region has 16 residues. Germline lookup yields CDR1 MNHEY and CDR2 SVGAGI. The CDR3 region is CASSYSGTGYYNEQFF. The DNA for the CDR3 is TGTGCCAGCAGTTACTCCGGGACAGGGTACTACAATGAGCAGTTCTTC.

For this clone: The identical CDR3 is also encoded by other nucleotide sequences in the sample. This sequence joins TRBV28 and TRBJ1-2, with no clear D. This CDR3 is built from 13 residues. CDR1 MDHEN and CDR2 SYDVKM come from the germline V gene. Trimming took off 3 bases at V and 0 bases at J, with 5 bases between the two ends. The CDR3 DNA follows: TGTGCCAGCAGTTTGGGTACTAACTATGGCTACACCTTC. It is translated as CASSLGTNYGYTF.

V is TRBV7-2 and J is TRBJ1-1; 8 bases fit TRBD1. The CDR3 is 14 amino acids. V shed 5 bases, J shed 0 bases, and the junction held 2 bases outside the gene matches. The germline CDR1 and CDR2 sequences are SGHTA and FQGNSA. The CDR3 spells CASSPGQVNTEAFF. The DNA for the CDR3 is TGTGCCAGCAGCCCGGGACAGGTGAACACTGAAGCTTTCTTT.

The chain carries TRBV5-4 and TRBJ2-3; tentative D call: TRBD2 (6 bases). CDR3 length equals 15 residues. From germline, CDR1 is SGHNT and CDR2 YYREEE (reference sequence). Trimming removed 0 bases at V and 2 bases at J, with 10 bases between. CDR3 coding DNA: TGTGCCAGCAGCTTGGGTAGCGGAGTCACAGATACGCAGTATTTT. It codes for CASSLGSGVTDTQYF.

In this sample, this clone turned up a few times. The rearrangement joins TRBV18 to TRBJ2-1; D remains unclear. The V gene's germline CDR1 is KGHSH and CDR2 LQKENI. V was shortened by 2 bases and J by 4 bases, with 6 bases between the two germline ends. The CDR3 loop spans 13 amino acids. CDR3 DNA: TGTGCCAGCTCACCATGGGGATACAATGAGCAGTTCTTC. Translating it yields CASSPWGYNEQFF.

The chain is built from TRBV9 and TRBJ2-1, with TRBD2 matching 10 bases. Trimming at V came to 3 bases and at J to 6 bases, leaving 9 bases not matched to a gene. Germline V gene lookup returns CDR1 SGDLS and CDR2 YYNGEE. The CDR3 has 16 residues. The CDR3 DNA reads TGTGCCAGCAGCGGACCTTCTAGCGGGAGCGCCAATGAGCAGTTCTTC. Translated: CASSGPSSGSANEQFF.

The chain is built from TRBV28 and TRBJ2-7; 9 bases map to TRBD1. The germline CDR1 and CDR2 sequences are MDHEN and SYDVKM. The CDR3 contains 15 residues. The V and J ends lost 4 bases and 6 bases, in that order; junction bases with no gene match: 10. CDR3 sequence (DNA): TGTGCCAGCAGTTCAGATGGGACAGGGTTCAGCGAGCAGTACTTC. Translation gives CASSSDGTGFSEQYF.

This clone was counted between two and nine times. The chain is built from TRBV28 and TRBJ1-3, with D perhaps TRBD1 (6 bases). The CDR3 has 14 amino acids. Germline CDR1 and CDR2: MDHEN and SYDVKM. V lost 4 bases and J 4 bases, leaving 11 bases between the germline ends. CDR3 region: CASSSSGTGNTIYF. DNA for the CDR3: TGTGCCAGCAGTTCGTCCGGGACAGGAAACACCATATATTTT.

The sample holds a few counts of this clone. The CDR3 loop reads CASSSPGAMNTEAFF. The CDR3, as DNA: TGCGCCAGCAGCTCTCCGGGAGCCATGAACACTGAAGCTTTCTTT. The rearrangement links TRBV5-1 to TRBJ1-1; D gene uncertain. The V end lost 3 bases, the J end lost 0 bases, and 12 bases lay between the germline ends. The CDR3 length is 15 residues. Germline V gene data show CDR1 as SGHRS and CDR2 as YFSETQ.

This chain joins TRBV28 and TRBJ2-7; D is undetermined. In germline, CDR1 is MDHEN, CDR2 SYDVKM. With 0 bases removed from V and 7 bases from J, the gap between germline ends came to 4 bases. This CDR3 comprises 11 residues. CDR3 residues: CASSLWREQYF. CDR3 bases: TGTGCCAGCAGTTTATGGAGGGAGCAGTACTTC.

This clone occurred a few times. The chain joins TRBV2 to TRBJ2-1; a possible D gene is TRBD2 (5 bases). Germline lookup yields CDR1 SNHLY and CDR2 FYNNEI. CDR3 length: 15 residues. The V and J ends lost 2 bases and 0 bases respectively, with 8 bases between them. Here the CDR3 DNA reads TGTGCCAGCAGTGAAATGGCGGGCTCCTACAATGAGCAGTTCTTC. Translation: CASSEMAGSYNEQFF.

The chain is built from TRBV6-5 and TRBJ2-2; D gene uncertain. CDR3 length equals 13 residues. Trimming took 2 bases from V and 7 from J, leaving 8 bases between them. Germline loops: CDR1 MNHEY, CDR2 SVGAGI. CDR3 region: CASSYGIIGELFF. CDR3 sequence (DNA): TGTGCCAGCAGTTACGGGATAATCGGGGAGCTGTTTTTT.

This clone was detected ten times or more. This chain connects TRBV14 to TRBJ2-1, with 13 positions matching TRBD2. V gave up 5 bases and J gave up 4 bases; unmatched junction bases: 2. Germline V lookup: CDR1 SGHDN, CDR2 FVKESK. CDR3 length equals 15 residues. DNA for the CDR3: TGTGCCAGCAGCGGACTAGCGGGGGTTTACAATGAGCAGTTCTTC. It yields the protein CASSGLAGVYNEQFF. Combining the CDR3 with reference TRBV14 and TRBJ2-1 gives the whole variable domain EAGVTQFPSHSVIEKGQTVTLRCDPISGHDNLYWYRRVMGKEIKFLLHFVKESKQDESGMPNNRFLAERTGGTYSTLKVQPAELEDSGVYFCASSGLAGVYNEQFFGPGTRLTVL.

This clone occurred a few times. The chain employs TRBV7-2 and TRBJ2-1, with D possibly TRBD2 on 5 matching bases. Germline values: CDR1 SGHTA, CDR2 FQGNSA. Trimming removed 3 bases from V and 4 bases from J, with 13 bases in between. CDR3 size: 15 residues. In DNA form, the CDR3 reads TGTGCCAGCAGCTTCGACCCTAGCTATTACAATGAGCAGTTCTTC. This sequence encodes CASSFDPSYYNEQFF.